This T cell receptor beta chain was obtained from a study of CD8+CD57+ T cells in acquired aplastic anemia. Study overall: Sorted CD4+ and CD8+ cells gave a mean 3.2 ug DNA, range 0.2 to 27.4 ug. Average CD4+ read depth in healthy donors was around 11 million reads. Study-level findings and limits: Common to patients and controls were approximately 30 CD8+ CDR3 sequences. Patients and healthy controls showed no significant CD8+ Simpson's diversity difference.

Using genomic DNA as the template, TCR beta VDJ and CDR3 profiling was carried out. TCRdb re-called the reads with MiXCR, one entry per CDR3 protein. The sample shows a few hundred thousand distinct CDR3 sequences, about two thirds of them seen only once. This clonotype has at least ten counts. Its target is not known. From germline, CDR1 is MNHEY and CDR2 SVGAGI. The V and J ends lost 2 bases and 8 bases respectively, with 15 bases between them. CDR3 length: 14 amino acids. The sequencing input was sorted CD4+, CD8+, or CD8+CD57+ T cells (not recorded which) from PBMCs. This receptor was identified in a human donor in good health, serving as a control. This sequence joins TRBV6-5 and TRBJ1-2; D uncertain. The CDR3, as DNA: TGTGCCAGCAGTTACAATCGGGCAGACAAAGGCTACACCTTC. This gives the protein CASSYNRADKGYTF.